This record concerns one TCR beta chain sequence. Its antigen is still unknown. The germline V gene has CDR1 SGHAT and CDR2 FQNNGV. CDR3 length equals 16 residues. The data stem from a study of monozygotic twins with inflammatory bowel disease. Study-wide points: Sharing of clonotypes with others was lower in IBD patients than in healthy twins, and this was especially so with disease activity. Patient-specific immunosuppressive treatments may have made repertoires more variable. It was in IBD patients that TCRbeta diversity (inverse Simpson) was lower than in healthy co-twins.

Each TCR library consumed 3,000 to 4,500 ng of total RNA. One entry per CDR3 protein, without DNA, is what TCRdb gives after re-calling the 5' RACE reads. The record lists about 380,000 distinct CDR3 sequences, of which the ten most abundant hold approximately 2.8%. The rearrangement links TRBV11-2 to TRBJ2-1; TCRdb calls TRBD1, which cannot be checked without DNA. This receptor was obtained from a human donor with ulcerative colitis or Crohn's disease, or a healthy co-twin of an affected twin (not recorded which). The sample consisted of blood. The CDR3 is CASSPPTGAGYNEQFF.